This T cell receptor (beta chain) was sequenced during a study of T cell changes during pregnancy in multiple sclerosis. The repertoire was sequenced with immunoSEQ multiplex PCR; TCRdb's copy has only in-frame clones and lacks some. The repertoire holds roughly 11,000 clones, with 84% as singletons. Germline V gene lookup returns CDR1 LNHDA and CDR2 SQIVND (reference sequence). The CDR3 has 13 residues. Trimming pared 4 bases from V and 8 bases from J, leaving 14 bases between. This chain connects TRBV19 to TRBJ1-2; D unresolved. The sample was CD8+ T cells from peripheral blood mononuclear cells, taken after pregnancy. The clonotype was recovered from a female donor in good health, enrolled as a control in a pregnancy study. The CDR3: CASSTIKGAGYTF. The CDR3 nucleotides read TGTGCCAGTAGTACCATAAAGGGAGCCGGCTACACCTTC.